This TCR beta chain stems from a study of blood T cell repertoires in COVID-19. Looking at the study overall: Whether acute or convalescent, the COVID-19 samples came from the United States, Italy and Spain. Nucleic acid was either cDNA or gDNA, and it came from T cells, B-cell-depleted T cells, or PBMCs.

Recruitment covered about two dozen US areas and drew participants whose ages spanned roughly 18 to 90 years. Method: immunoSEQ multiplex PCR; TCRdb's copy keeps in-frame clones and lacks some. The table has about 190,000 clones, around 84% seen once. Germline V gene data show CDR1 as MNHEY and CDR2 as SMNVEV (reference sequence). CDR3 size: 15 residues. Unmatched junction bases numbered 2, after V lost 3 bases and J lost 0 bases. The material sequenced was PBMCs or T cells enriched from blood (not recorded which). The chain uses TRBV27 and TRBJ1-1; 9 bases align to TRBD1. This sequence was found in a woman in her twenties or thirties who had been exposed to COVID-19. CDR3 nucleotides: TGTGCCAGCAGTTTGACAGGGGGTTTGAACACTGAAGCTTTCTTT. Residues: CASSLTGGLNTEAFF.